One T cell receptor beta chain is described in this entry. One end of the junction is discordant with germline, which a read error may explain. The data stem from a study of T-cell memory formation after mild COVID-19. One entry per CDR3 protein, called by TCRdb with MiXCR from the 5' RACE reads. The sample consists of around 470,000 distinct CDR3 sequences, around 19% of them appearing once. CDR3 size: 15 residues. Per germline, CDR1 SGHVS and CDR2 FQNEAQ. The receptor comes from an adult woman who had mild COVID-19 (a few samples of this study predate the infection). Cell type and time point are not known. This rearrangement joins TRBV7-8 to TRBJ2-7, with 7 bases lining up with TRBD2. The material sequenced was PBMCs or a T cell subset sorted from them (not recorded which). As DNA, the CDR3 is TGTACCAGCAGCTTATTCGGCGGGAGCGAATACGAGCAGTACTTC. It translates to CTSSLFGGSEYEQYF.